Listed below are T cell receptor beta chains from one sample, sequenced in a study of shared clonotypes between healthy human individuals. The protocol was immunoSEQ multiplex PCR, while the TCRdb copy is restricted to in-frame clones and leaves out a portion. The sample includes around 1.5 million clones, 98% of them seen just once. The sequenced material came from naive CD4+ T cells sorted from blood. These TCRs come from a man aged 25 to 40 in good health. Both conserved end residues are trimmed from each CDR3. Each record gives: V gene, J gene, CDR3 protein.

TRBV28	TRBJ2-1	ASSFYGGRGNEQF
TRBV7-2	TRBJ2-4	ASSPASGIAKNIQY
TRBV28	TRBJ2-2	ATVGTGINTGELF
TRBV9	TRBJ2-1	ASSVDPAGVPSSYNEQF
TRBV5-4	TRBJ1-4	ASSSRATNEKLF
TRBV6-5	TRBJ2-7	APRGPDSYEQY
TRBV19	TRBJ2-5	ASSNPGTGQETQY
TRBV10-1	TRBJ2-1	ASRRRTSGQSPYNEQF
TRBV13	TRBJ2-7	ASSLQGASYEQY
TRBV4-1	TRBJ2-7	ASSRDRPYEQY
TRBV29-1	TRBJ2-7	SVGHRRSGEQY
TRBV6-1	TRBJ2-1	ASSELVNEQF
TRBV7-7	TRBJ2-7	ASSPRRGDRTDEQY
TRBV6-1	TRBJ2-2	ASNRGLNTGELF
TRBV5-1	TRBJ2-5	ASSFISGVQETQY
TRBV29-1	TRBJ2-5	SVSRAGGETQY
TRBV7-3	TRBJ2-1	ASSIQGSSYNEQF
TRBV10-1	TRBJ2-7	ASRADNSYEQY
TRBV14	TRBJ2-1	ASSPGLYNEQF
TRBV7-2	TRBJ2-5	ASSPGQGRAETQY
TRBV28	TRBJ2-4	ASSPRVTGENIQY
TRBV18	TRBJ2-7	ASSPGRAAYEQY
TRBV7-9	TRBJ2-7	ASSPAGVSDEQY
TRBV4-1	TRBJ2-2	ASSSRTGGMKTGELF
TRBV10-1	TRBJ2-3	ASSWTGRDTQY
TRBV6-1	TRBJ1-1	ASSIRHPNTEAF
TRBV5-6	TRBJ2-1	ASSLESGTSYNEQF
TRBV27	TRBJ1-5	ASSPQTGTRDLSNQPQH
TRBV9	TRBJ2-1	ASSPDGYNEQF
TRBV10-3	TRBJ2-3	ATRLIDTDTQY
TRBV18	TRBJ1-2	ASSPSGQSIPSNYGYT
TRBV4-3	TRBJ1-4	ASSQDGSATNEKLF
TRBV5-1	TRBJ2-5	ASSPGTSGSGETQY
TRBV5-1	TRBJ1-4	ASRPQGTNEKLF
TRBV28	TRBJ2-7	ASFSPGSSYEQY
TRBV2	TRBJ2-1	ASRYQTSSYNEQF
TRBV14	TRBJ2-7	ASSQFPGQTYEQY
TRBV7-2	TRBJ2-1	ASSSRPGLRDNEQF
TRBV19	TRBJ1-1	ASSTTGGNTEAF
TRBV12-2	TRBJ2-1	ASRPIPLAGGPYNEQF
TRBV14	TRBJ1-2	ASSQDLAKYGYT
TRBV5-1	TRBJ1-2	ASSPGAPYGYT
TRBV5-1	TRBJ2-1	ASSLTRTPSSYNEQF